The 30 T cell receptor beta chains in this list originate from one sample, sequenced in a study of T-cell memory formation after mild COVID-19. TCRdb processed the 5' RACE reads anew with MiXCR; each CDR3 protein has one entry. The data show hundreds of thousands of distinct CDR3 sequences, with about an eighth seen just once and 22% held by the top ten. The material sequenced was PBMCs or a T cell subset sorted from them (not recorded which). All receptors come from a man younger than 35 who had mild COVID-19 (a few samples of this study predate the infection). Cell type and time point are not known.

This clonotype appeared a few times. CDR3 protein: CAWSVQGTEAFF. In nucleotides, the CDR3 is TGTGCCTGGAGTGTACAGGGGACTGAAGCTTTCTTT. The chain employs TRBV30 and TRBJ1-1, with TRBD1 matching over 7 bases. Germline V gives CDR1 GTSNPN, CDR2 SVGIG (reference sequence). The V segment lost 0 bases and the J segment 5 bases; nucleotides outside the gene matches: 0. CDR3 size: 12 residues. The whole variable domain, remainder taken from reference TRBV30 and TRBJ1-1, is SQTIHQWPATLVQPVGSPLSLECTVEGTSNPNLYWYRQAAGRGLQLLFYSVGIGQISSEVPQNLSASRPQDRQFILSSKKLLLSDSGFYLCAWSVQGTEAFFGQGTRLTVV.

V usage is TRBV10-3 and J usage is TRBJ2-2; TRBD1 matches at 12 bases. The CDR3 length is 15 residues. CDR1 and CDR2 (germline): ENHRY, SYGVKD. After removal of 11 bases from V and 7 bases from J, the junction contained 11 bases not matched to a gene. CDR3 amino acids: CAARDRGLRSGELFF. As DNA, the CDR3 is TGTGCCGCGAGGGACAGGGGGCTTCGCAGCGGGGAGCTGTTTTTT.

This clonotype was counted many times. The chain recombines TRBV7-2 with TRBJ1-1; D remains unclear. Per the germline V gene, CDR1 is SGHTA and CDR2 is FQGNSA. The V and J ends lost 1 base and 8 bases respectively, with 8 bases between them. The CDR3 loop spans 12 amino acids. CDR3 region: CASSLGPAEAFF. CDR3 nucleotides: TGTGCCAGCAGCTTAGGCCCGGCAGAAGCTTTCTTT.

The genes are TRBV20-1 and TRBJ2-5; 7 nucleotides match TRBD1. Germline assignment: CDR1 DFQATT and CDR2 SNEGSKA (reference sequence). Unmatched junction bases numbered 6, after V lost 5 bases and J lost 3 bases. This CDR3 contains 13 residues. CDR3: CSAELRGKETQYF. The CDR3 DNA reads as TGCAGTGCTGAACTCAGGGGGAAAGAGACCCAGTACTTC.

This clonotype came up many times. The genes are TRBV20-1 and TRBJ2-3, with TRBD2 matching 7 bases. With V trimmed by 1 base and J by 1 base, 2 bases remained unmatched. Looked up from germline, CDR1 is DFQATT and CDR2 is SNEGSKA (reference sequence). The CDR3 is 14 residues long. CDR3 coding DNA: TGCAGTGCTAGAGGGGCGGGGGGCACAGATACGCAGTATTTT. Translation: CSARGAGGTDTQYF.

A few counts support this clonotype. This sequence joins TRBV2 and TRBJ2-5; the D gene could be TRBD1 or TRBD2 (5 bases each). Looked up from germline, CDR1 is SNHLY and CDR2 is FYNNEI. V was clipped by 5 bases and J by 1 base, with 11 bases between them. The CDR3 contains 14 residues. The CDR3 region is CASSLSGTQETQYF. CDR3 nucleotides: TGTGCCAGCAGTTTATCCGGGACCCAAGAGACCCAGTACTTC.

This rearrangement joins TRBV3-1 to TRBJ1-2; D remains ambiguous. Germline-derived CDR1 and CDR2 are LGHDT and YNNKEL (reference sequence). The length of the CDR3 is 15 residues. Trimming took 0 bases from V and 2 from J, leaving 10 bases between them. This chain's CDR3 is CASSQDPGSNYGYTF. CDR3 sequence (DNA): TGTGCCAGCAGCCAAGATCCCGGATCAAACTATGGCTACACCTTC.

The chain combines TRBV7-8 with TRBJ1-2, with no clear D. With 2 bases removed from V and 6 bases from J, the gap between germline ends came to 13 bases. Germline V lookup: CDR1 SGHVS, CDR2 FQNEAQ. This CDR3 has 14 amino acids. The CDR3, as DNA: TGTGCCAGCAGCTTATATATGGGGTTAAATGGCTACACCTTC. Its protein product is CASSLYMGLNGYTF.

The V and J genes are TRBV5-4 and TRBJ1-1, with D perhaps matching TRBD1 (5 bases). CDR1 SGHNT and CDR2 YYREEE come from the germline V gene (reference sequence). Trimming stripped 2 bases from V and 1 base from J, with 9 bases between. This CDR3 contains 14 residues. The DNA of the CDR3 is TGTGCCAGCAGCTTCGCCGGACAGAACACTGAAGCTTTCTTT. Amino acid sequence: CASSFAGQNTEAFF.

This clonotype was found a few times. The chain links TRBV12-3 or TRBV12-4 to TRBJ2-5, with D perhaps matching TRBD2 (7 bases). Trimming shortened V by 5 bases and J by 5 bases, and 24 bases separated the two germline ends. The CDR3 totals 17 residues. The CDR3 DNA sequence: TGTGCCAGCAGTCGACGACAGGCCTGGGTGGGAGGGGAGACCCAGTACTTC. Amino acids: CASSRRQAWVGGETQYF.

The chain couples TRBV12-3 or TRBV12-4 to TRBJ2-3; 9 nucleotides line up with TRBD2. V lost 3 bases and J lost 1; bases outside the gene matches: 2. CDR3 length equals 15 residues. CDR3 sequence (DNA): TGTGCCAGCAGTTTGTGGACTAGCGGCACAGATACGCAGTATTTT. This translates into CASSLWTSGTDTQYF.

This clonotype was detected only a few times. The V and J genes are TRBV20-1 and TRBJ2-7; no clear D gene. CDR1 and CDR2 (germline): DFQATT, SNEGSKA (reference sequence). With 3 bases removed from V and 0 bases from J, the gap between germline ends came to 6 bases. CDR3 length: 12 amino acids. CDR3 nucleotides: TGCAGTGCTAGCCTGAGCTCCTACGAGCAGTACGTC. This encodes CSASLSSYEQYV.

This clonotype was detected a few times. The chain joins TRBV7-8 to TRBJ1-1, with D tentatively TRBD1 (5 bases). Germline V gives CDR1 SGHVS, CDR2 FQNEAQ. The CDR3 spans 14 residues. V was cut by 7 bases and J by 2 bases, with 14 bases left in between. CDR3 sequence reads: CASTGTGGNTEAFF. As DNA, the CDR3 is TGTGCCAGCACCGGAACGGGGGGAAACACTGAAGCTTTCTTT. Using reference TRBV7-8 and TRBJ1-1 for the parts outside the CDR3, the full variable domain is GAGVSQSPRYKVAKRGQDVALRCDPISGHVSLFWYQQALGQGPEFLTYFQNEAQLDKSGLPSDRFFAERPEGSVSTLKIQRTQQEDSAVYLCASTGTGGNTEAFFGQGTRLTVV.

This chain uses TRBV7-6 with TRBJ1-2, with unresolved D. The germline V and J ends were trimmed by 1 base and 2 bases, with 8 bases remaining between them. This CDR3 has 14 amino acids. CDR1 SGHVS and CDR2 FNYEAQ come from the germline V gene. The CDR3 DNA is TGTGCCAGCAGCTTAGATGGCGGGAACTATGGCTACACCTTC. Amino acids: CASSLDGGNYGYTF.

V is TRBV10-3 and J is TRBJ2-3; a possible D gene is TRBD2 (6 bases). CDR1 is ENHRY and CDR2 is SYGVKD in the germline V gene. The length of the CDR3 is 14 residues. V lost 10 bases and J 1 base, leaving 15 bases between the germline ends. The CDR3 protein is CATKGTYRTDTQYF. DNA for the CDR3: TGTGCCACAAAAGGGACTTACCGCACAGATACGCAGTATTTT.

This chain links TRBV6-6 with TRBJ2-1; D assignment may be TRBD1 or TRBD2 (6 bases each). This CDR3 region has 15 residues. V shed 4 bases and J shed 9 bases, with 19 bases lying between them. The germline gives CDR1 MNHNY, CDR2 SVGAGI (reference sequence). The CDR3 coding sequence is TGTGCCAGCAGTTTTCGGACAGTAGCCGGGGGTGAGCAGTTCTTC. Translating gives CASSFRTVAGGEQFF.

This clonotype has only a few counts. The DNA of the CDR3 is TGCAGTGCTAGAGTTGCGGGGCCAGATACGCAGTATTTT. Encoded protein: CSARVAGPDTQYF. V is TRBV20-1 and J is TRBJ2-3, with D tentatively TRBD2 (6 bases). Germline V gene sequence: CDR1 DFQATT, CDR2 SNEGSKA (reference sequence). The CDR3 contains 13 residues. V was cut by 1 base and J by 4 bases, with 9 bases left in between.

This clonotype was seen only a few times. The CDR3 sequence: CASSVVGAHSYNEQFF. CDR3 nucleotide sequence: TGTGCCAGCAGCGTAGTGGGGGCCCACTCCTACAATGAGCAGTTCTTC. The V and J genes are TRBV9 and TRBJ2-1, with D maybe TRBD1 (6 bases). The CDR3 is 16 amino acids. In germline, CDR1 is SGDLS, CDR2 YYNGEE. Trimming left V 0 bases short and J 0 bases short, with 10 bases between.

This clonotype was detected only a few times. The J gene is TRBJ1-5, the V gene TRBV6-2 or TRBV6-3; 11 bases agree with TRBD1. There are 15 residues in the CDR3. V gave up 6 bases and J gave up 6 bases; unmatched junction bases: 7. The germline CDR1 and CDR2 sequences are MNHEY and SVGEGT. In DNA form, the CDR3 reads TGTGCCAGCAGCCCCAGGACAGGGGGCAGTCAGCCCCAGCATTTT. It is translated as CASSPRTGGSQPQHF.

This clonotype was recorded at least ten times. This chain uses TRBV27 with TRBJ2-7; TRBD2 matches at 7 bases. The CDR3 has 14 residues. V lost 2 bases to trimming and J lost 2 bases; unmatched junction nucleotides: 3. Per the germline V gene, CDR1 is MNHEY and CDR2 is SMNVEV (reference sequence). The CDR3 spells CASSLRGGTYEQYF. DNA of the CDR3: TGTGCCAGCAGTTTAAGGGGAGGGACCTACGAGCAGTACTTC.

This clonotype was counted many times. The genes are TRBV6-5 and TRBJ2-7, with D hard to call. V lost 5 bases and J 6 bases, leaving 11 bases between the germline ends. Germline CDR1 MNHEY, CDR2 SVGAGI. The CDR3 loop spans 12 amino acids. CDR3 in amino acids: CASSDVLSEQYF. The CDR3 DNA is TGTGCCAGCAGTGACGTCTTAAGCGAGCAGTACTTC.

The chain combines TRBV29-1 with TRBJ2-7, with D possibly being TRBD1 (5 bases). V was shortened by 5 bases and J by 4 bases, with 12 bases between the two germline ends. The germline gives CDR1 SQVTM, CDR2 ANQGSEA. The CDR3 length is 12 residues. The CDR3 DNA follows: TGCAGCGTTTCAGCAGGGAATTACGAGCAGTACTTC. It is translated as CSVSAGNYEQYF.

This clonotype has just a few counts. This chain connects TRBV9 to TRBJ2-7; D is unresolved. V lost 0 bases and J lost 0, with 7 bases in between. Germline V gene sequence: CDR1 SGDLS, CDR2 YYNGEE. This CDR3 is built from 14 residues. The CDR3 DNA sequence: TGTGCCAGCAGCGTAGTGAGGTTCTCCTACGAGCAGTACTTC. The encoded protein is CASSVVRFSYEQYF.

This clonotype was picked up a small number of times. V usage is TRBV12-3 or TRBV12-4 and J usage is TRBJ2-5; 11 nucleotides agree with TRBD2. The CDR3 is 15 residues long. V gave up 2 bases and J gave up 4 bases; unmatched junction bases: 3. The CDR3 DNA is TGTGCCAGCAGTTTAACTAGCGGGGGCAGAGAGACCCAGTACTTC. Protein sequence: CASSLTSGGRETQYF.

This clonotype was seen more than once but under ten times. The chain uses TRBV4-1 and TRBJ2-5; either TRBD1 or TRBD2 may fit D (5 bases each). Germline-derived CDR1 and CDR2 are MGHRA and YSYEKL. CDR3 length equals 12 residues. V lost 8 bases and J 6 bases, leaving 13 bases between the germline ends. CDR3 sequence reads: CASQGTGKTQYF. CDR3 coding DNA: TGCGCCAGCCAAGGGACCGGGAAGACCCAGTACTTC.

This rearrangement joins TRBV24-1 to TRBJ2-1, with D perhaps matching TRBD2 (7 bases). With 12 bases removed from V and 0 bases from J, the gap between germline ends came to 11 bases. This CDR3 region has 13 residues. Germline CDR1 KGHDR, CDR2 SFDVKD. The CDR3 DNA is TGTGCCGTTGGGGGGGCCTCCTACAATGAGCAGTTCTTC. Protein product: CAVGGASYNEQFF.

This clonotype was counted ten times or more. The gene calls are TRBV7-2 and TRBJ2-2; TRBD2 aligns across 8 bases. The germline V gene has CDR1 SGHTA and CDR2 FQGNSA. This CDR3 region has 16 residues. J lost 1 base, V lost 5 bases, and 6 bases had no gene match. The CDR3 reads CASSRRLAGNTGELFF. In DNA form, the CDR3 reads TGTGCCAGCAGCCGTAGGCTAGCGGGGAACACCGGGGAGCTGTTTTTT.

This clonotype was counted a few times. The chain recombines TRBV6-2 or TRBV6-3 with TRBJ1-2; D is uncertain. This CDR3 is built from 11 residues. Trimming left V 6 bases short and J 5 bases short, with 7 bases between. Germline assignment: CDR1 MNHEY and CDR2 SVGEGT. The CDR3 DNA reads as TGTGCCAGCAGACCGGATTATGGCTACACCTTC. Translating it yields CASRPDYGYTF.

About this clonotype itself: A read error is possible here, since a much larger clone lies one base away. The chain uses TRBV4-3 and TRBJ1-2; D remains unclear. Looked up from germline, CDR1 is LGHNA and CDR2 is YSLEER. This CDR3 is 14 amino acids long. Between the trimmed V and J ends, which lost 0 bases and 2 bases, there was a span of 7 bases. For the CDR3, the DNA is TGCGCCAGCAGCCAAGATTTGGGGAACTATGGCTACACCTTC. Amino acids: CASSQDLGNYGYTF.

The chain recombines TRBV29-1 with TRBJ1-2; a weak D match, TRBD1 (6 bases). CDR1 is SQVTM, CDR2 ANQGSEA, per germline. V was pared by 4 bases and J by 7 bases, with 13 bases between. The CDR3 has 12 residues. Here the CDR3 reads CSVVAGAPGYTF. The CDR3 DNA reads as TGCAGCGTTGTGGCAGGGGCGCCTGGCTACACCTTC. The entire variable domain, with the rest obtained from reference TRBV29-1 and TRBJ1-2, is as follows: SAVISQKPSRDICQRGTSLTIQCQVDSQVTMMFWYRQQPGQSLTLIATANQGSEATYESGFVIDKFPISRPNLTFSTLTVSNMSPEDSSIYLCSVVAGAPGYTFGSGTRLTVV.